This TCR beta chain emerged from a study of early T cells in non-severe SARS-CoV-2 infection (dated by TCRdb to 2020 to 2023). With regard to the full study: Bulk RNA from unsorted whole blood was used for TCR sequencing, so alpha and beta chains could not be paired.

Library preparation was by 5' RACE. Sequencing used a NextSeq 500. The TCR library protocol attached unique molecular identifiers to individual cDNA molecules to correct for sequencing error and PCR bias. Sequencing covered both TCR alpha and beta chains, and within each sample the abundances of alpha and beta sequences were tightly co-correlated. Per the source publication's procedure: Decombinator V4 was used to perform V gene, J gene and CDR3 annotation of TCR sequences. TCRs were defined as expanded if a significant change between any two time points was detected under a Poisson model with p below 0.0001. TCR abundances were normalised to the total number of TCRs sequenced in each sample and reported as counts per million. TRAV1-2 paired with TRAJ12, TRAJ20 or TRAJ33 defined MAIT TCRs, while TRAV10 paired with TRAJ18 defined iNKT TCRs. VDJdb, accessed on 1 November 2021, was searched for TCRs annotated for CMV, EBV and SARS-CoV-2, and TCRs annotated for more than one antigen were excluded. TCRdb reran the public reads through fastp at Q25 and MiXCR, keeping productive beta chains. One record per CDR3 amino acid sequence lists the most common genes and DNA. The V and J calls and clone size are TCRdb's, not the authors'. In this sample the table shows about 110,000 distinct CDR3 sequences, about an eighth of which occur a single time. 3% to 3.5% of the sample rests with the top ten.

This clonotype was seen only a few times. Its specific antigen is unknown. No base quality information exists; no much larger clone differs at one position. Its CDR3 holds 16 amino acids, cysteine through phenylalanine. Only CDR3 DNA is held: 48 bases, read in frame from base 1. The germline V gene yields MDHEN for CDR1 and SYDVKM for CDR2. V loses 2 bases at its end and J loses 7 bases; junction bases beyond the gene matches: 12. Broader findings and caveats from the paper: Matching against VDJdb was skewed toward anti-spike CD8 responses, likely underestimated virus-specific expansions, and missed private and CD4 specificities.

A case-control design nested within a healthcare worker cohort in London, UK, was used, with weekly nasopharyngeal swab PCR tests and blood sampling performed. Healthcare workers were recruited during the week of the UK lockdown, between 23 and 31 March 2020, and followed weekly for up to about 15 weeks. The sample was whole blood. Recombination joined TRBV28 with TRBJ2-5, with 8 bases in between that match TRBD1. This TCR derives from an adult who was a healthcare worker with PCR-confirmed SARS-CoV-2 infection or an uninfected control (not recorded which). CDR3 protein: CASSLMAGGLGRTQYF. In nucleotides, the sequence is TGTGCCAGCAGTTTAATGGCAGGGGGCTTGGGAAGGACCCAGTACTTC.